Listed below are T cell receptor beta chains from one sample, sequenced in a study of response to subunit inactivated influenza vaccine. TCRdb re-called the RT-PCR reads through MiXCR, storing one row per CDR3 protein. The sample comprises more than 700,000 distinct CDR3 sequences, around 21% of which are singletons, and 10% rests with the top ten. Source: PBMCs from blood, taken roughly 5 days after vaccination. The receptor source for this set is a man between 50 and 59 years old who received an inactivated influenza vaccine. Each CDR3 is given with its conserved first and last residue. A D gene is named only where the DNA matches it firmly. Clone size appears in some rows only: once, few, many, or a class for an expanded clone.

TRBV28	TRBJ2-3	few	TRBD1	TGTGCCAGCAGGGGCCTCGGGACAGCCCTCACAGATACGCAGTATTTT	CASRGLGTALTDTQYF
TRBV29-1	TRBJ1-2	few	.	TGCAGCGTGGGGACGGACCCAACGGGGTATGGCTACACCTTC	CSVGTDPTGYGYTF
TRBV6-1	TRBJ1-5	many	.	TGTGCCAGCAGTGGGACGACCCTTAGCAATCAGCCCCAGCATTTT	CASSGTTLSNQPQHF
TRBV6-5	TRBJ2-6	.	TRBD1	TGTGCCAGCAGTTATACAGGGGGCTCTGGGGCCAACGTCCTGACTTTC	CASSYTGGSGANVLTF
TRBV5-6	TRBJ1-4	few	.	TGTGCCAGCAGCTTGAGTGGGCGACTGACAACTAATGAAAAACTGTTTTTT	CASSLSGRLTTNEKLFF
TRBV4-1	TRBJ2-7	few	TRBD1	TGCGCCAGCAGCCAACTACCGGGACAGTTCTCCTACGAGCAGTACTTC	CASSQLPGQFSYEQYF
TRBV27	TRBJ2-1	.	.	TGTGCCAGCAGTTTTTTTGGGCAGAGCTCCTACAATGAGCAGTTCTTC	CASSFFGQSSYNEQFF
TRBV5-6	TRBJ2-5	.	TRBD1	TGTGCCAGCAGTGTGGGACAGGGGGCCGGGAAGACCCAGTACTTC	CASSVGQGAGKTQYF
TRBV10-3	TRBJ2-4	few	TRBD2	TGTGCCATCAGTTGGGGGGGAGCCAAAAACATTCAGTACTTC	CAISWGGAKNIQYF
TRBV12-3/TRBV12-4	TRBJ2-1	many	.	TGTGCCAGCAGACCCTACAGATACTCCTACAATGAGCAGTTCTTC	CASRPYRYSYNEQFF
TRBV4-3	TRBJ2-7	few	.	TGCGCCAGCAGCCTACAGACACAGGACTACGAGCAGTACTTC	CASSLQTQDYEQYF
TRBV7-8	TRBJ2-6	.	.	TGTGCCAGCAGCTTATTGGGAAGCTCGGGGCGGAGCTCTGGGGCCAACGTCCTGACTTTC	CASSLLGSSGRSSGANVLTF
TRBV11-1	TRBJ2-3	.	.	TGTGCCAGCAGCCCGGTCGGGAACTCAGATACGCAGTATTTT	CASSPVGNSDTQYF
TRBV7-9	TRBJ2-7	.	.	TGTGCCAGCAGCCGAAGTTCACAGGGTAGAATGTACGAGCAGTACTTC	CASSRSSQGRMYEQYF
TRBV6-1	TRBJ2-3	.	TRBD2	TGTGCCAGCAGGGGAGGCGGGGGAAGCACAGATACGCAGTATTTT	CASRGGGGSTDTQYF
TRBV4-1	TRBJ1-2	few	TRBD1	TGCGCCAGCAGCCAAGGGACAGGGGGCGCTGGCGGATATGATGGCTACACCTTC	CASSQGTGGAGGYDGYTF
TRBV15	TRBJ2-7	few	TRBD1	TGTGCCACCAGTAGTAGACAGGGGGCGGCTGACGAGCAGTACTTC	CATSSRQGAADEQYF
TRBV7-2	TRBJ2-7	few	.	TGTGCCAGCAGCACCCGGGACATCTACGAGCAGTACTTC	CASSTRDIYEQYF
TRBV5-1	TRBJ1-1	.	TRBD1	TGCGCCAGCAGCTACGACAGGGCGAACACTGAAGCTTTCTTT	CASSYDRANTEAFF
TRBV20-1	TRBJ2-1	.	.	TGCAGTGCTAGAGACTGGACCAAGAGCTCCTACAATGAGCAGTTCTTC	CSARDWTKSSYNEQFF
TRBV7-7	TRBJ2-3	few	.	TGTGCCAGCAGCTTAGCGGGGACGGGAGATACGCAGTATTTT	CASSLAGTGDTQYF
TRBV4-2	TRBJ2-3	few	TRBD2	TGTGCCAGCAGCCTTACGGGAGGGGACACAGATACGCAGTATTTT	CASSLTGGDTDTQYF
TRBV28	TRBJ2-3	.	.	TGTGCCAGCAGTTTAAGGCAGGAAAGCACAGATACGCAGTATTTT	CASSLRQESTDTQYF
TRBV11-2	TRBJ2-2	few	.	TGTGCCAGCAGCTTAGATTACGAGGGAGACACCGGGGAGCTGTTTTTT	CASSLDYEGDTGELFF
TRBV4-1	TRBJ1-6	.	.	TGCGCCAGCAGCCAAGTTTCCGGGGGATCACCCCTCCACTTT	CASSQVSGGSPLHF
TRBV10-3	TRBJ1-5	few	.	TGTGCCATCAGTGACCCGCCTCAGCCCCAGCATTTT	CAISDPPQPQHF
TRBV5-4	TRBJ2-6	few	TRBD2	TGTGCCAGCAGCTTAGCTACTAGCGGGCCCTCTCTTGGGGCCAACGTCCTGACTTTC	CASSLATSGPSLGANVLTF
TRBV11-2	TRBJ1-2	few	.	TGTGCCAGCAGCTTAGGCTTGGAAAGGTCGTCAGGCTACACCTTC	CASSLGLERSSGYTF
TRBV4-2	TRBJ1-3	few	.	TGTGCCAGCAGCCAAGGGGACCGCACCTCTGGAAACACCATATATTTT	CASSQGDRTSGNTIYF
TRBV7-2	TRBJ2-3	.	.	TGTGCCAGCAACTTGGGCACAGATACGCAGTATTTT	CASNLGTDTQYF
TRBV5-1	TRBJ1-4	few	TRBD1	TGCGCCAGCAGCCGACGACAGGGGTCGGGTGAAAAACTGTTTTTT	CASSRRQGSGEKLFF
TRBV7-9	TRBJ2-1	few	.	TGTGCCAGCAGCTCTAGGGAGACAGGTATTAAGTTCTTC	CASSSRETGIKFF
TRBV12-3/TRBV12-4	TRBJ1-1	few	.	TGTGCCAGCAGTTCCGAGAACAGGGCAACTGAAGCTTTCTTT	CASSSENRATEAFF
TRBV7-9	TRBJ2-5	.	TRBD1	TGTGCCAGCAGCTTGCGGACAGGGGGCTTTGAGACCCAGTACTTC	CASSLRTGGFETQYF
TRBV7-2	TRBJ2-2	.	.	TGTGCCAGCATCTCACAGAAGGGCGGCGGGGAGCTGTTTTTT	CASISQKGGGELFF
TRBV5-7	TRBJ2-7	.	TRBD2	TGTGCCAGCAGCTTGGTGAAGCGGGAGGTATCCTACGAGCAGTACTTC	CASSLVKREVSYEQYF
TRBV4-3	TRBJ2-7	.	.	TGCGCCAGCAGCCTTGGGAACAATGAGCAGTACTTC	CASSLGNNEQYF
TRBV24-1	TRBJ2-1	.	.	TGTGCCACCAGTGATTACCCCAATGAGCAGTTCTTC	CATSDYPNEQFF
TRBV20-1	TRBJ2-7	.	TRBD2	TGCAGTGCTAGAGATAAGGGGACTAGCAGACCCTACGAGCAGTACTTC	CSARDKGTSRPYEQYF
TRBV4-3	TRBJ2-1	.	.	TGCGCCAGCAGCCAAGATAACCTAGCTGGGGCCAATGAGCAGTTCTTC	CASSQDNLAGANEQFF